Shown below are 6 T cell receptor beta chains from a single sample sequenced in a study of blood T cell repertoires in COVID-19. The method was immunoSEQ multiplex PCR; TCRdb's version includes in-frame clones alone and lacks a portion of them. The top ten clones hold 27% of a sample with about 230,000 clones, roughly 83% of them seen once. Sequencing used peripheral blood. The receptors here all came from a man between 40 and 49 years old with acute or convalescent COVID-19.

In nucleotides, the CDR3 is TGCGCCAGCAGCTTGGATCGGACAGGGCCGGTCAATCAGCCCCAGCATTTT. The encoded protein is CASSLDRTGPVNQPQHF. The rearrangement uses TRBV5-1 and TRBJ1-5; 8 bases fit TRBD1. The CDR3 contains 17 residues. J lost 3 bases, V lost 0 bases, and 8 bases had no gene match. Looked up from germline, CDR1 is SGHRS and CDR2 is YFSETQ.

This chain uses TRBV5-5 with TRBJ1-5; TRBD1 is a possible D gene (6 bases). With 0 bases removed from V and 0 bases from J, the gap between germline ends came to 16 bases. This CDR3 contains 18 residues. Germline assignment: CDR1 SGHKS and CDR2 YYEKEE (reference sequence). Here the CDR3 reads CASSLAIGQPHSNQPQHF. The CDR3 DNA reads TGTGCCAGCAGCTTGGCCATCGGACAGCCTCATAGCAATCAGCCCCAGCATTTT.

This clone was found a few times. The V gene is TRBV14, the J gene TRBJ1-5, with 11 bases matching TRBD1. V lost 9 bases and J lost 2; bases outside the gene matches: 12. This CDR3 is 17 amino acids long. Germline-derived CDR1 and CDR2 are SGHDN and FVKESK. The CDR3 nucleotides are TGTGCCAGTCCCCGGGACAGGGGGACCTTTGGCAATCAGCCCCAGCATTTT. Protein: CASPRDRGTFGNQPQHF.

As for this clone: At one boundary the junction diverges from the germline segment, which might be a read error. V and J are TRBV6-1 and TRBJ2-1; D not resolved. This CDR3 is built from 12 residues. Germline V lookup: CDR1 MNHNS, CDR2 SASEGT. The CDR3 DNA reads TGTGCCAGCAGTGATAACTACTATGAGCAGTTCTTC. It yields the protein CASSDNYYEQFF.

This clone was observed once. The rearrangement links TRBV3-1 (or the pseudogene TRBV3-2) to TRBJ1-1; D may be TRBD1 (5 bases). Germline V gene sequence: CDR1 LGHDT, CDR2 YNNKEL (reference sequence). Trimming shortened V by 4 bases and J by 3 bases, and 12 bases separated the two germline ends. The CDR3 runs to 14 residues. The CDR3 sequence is CASSPYGGDTEAFF. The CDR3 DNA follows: TGTGCCAGCAGCCCTTATGGAGGGGACACTGAAGCTTTCTTT.

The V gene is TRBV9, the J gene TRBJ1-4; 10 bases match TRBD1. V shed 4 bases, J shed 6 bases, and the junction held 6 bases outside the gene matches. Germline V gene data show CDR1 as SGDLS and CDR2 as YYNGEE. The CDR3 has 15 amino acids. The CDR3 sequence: CASSLRDRGYEKLFF. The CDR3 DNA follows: TGTGCCAGCAGCTTACGGGACAGGGGTTATGAAAAACTGTTTTTT.